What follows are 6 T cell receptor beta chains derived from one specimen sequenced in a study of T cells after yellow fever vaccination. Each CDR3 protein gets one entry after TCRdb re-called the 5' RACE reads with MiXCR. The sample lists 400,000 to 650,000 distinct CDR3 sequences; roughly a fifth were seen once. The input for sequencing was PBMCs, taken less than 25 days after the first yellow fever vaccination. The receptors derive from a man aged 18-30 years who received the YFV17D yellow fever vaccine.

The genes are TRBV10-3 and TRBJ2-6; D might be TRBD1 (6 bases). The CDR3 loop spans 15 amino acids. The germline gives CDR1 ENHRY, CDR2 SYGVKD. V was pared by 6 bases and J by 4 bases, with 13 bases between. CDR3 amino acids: CAISSRGDGANVLTF. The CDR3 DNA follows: TGTGCCATCAGCTCCAGGGGAGACGGGGCCAACGTCCTGACTTTC.

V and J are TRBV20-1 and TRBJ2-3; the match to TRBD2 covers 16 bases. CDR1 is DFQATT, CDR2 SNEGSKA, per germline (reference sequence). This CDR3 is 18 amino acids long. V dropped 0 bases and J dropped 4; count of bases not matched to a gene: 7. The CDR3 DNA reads TGCAGTGCTAGAGAAACCGGGACTAGCGGGGGGGCCGCAGATACGCAGTATTTT. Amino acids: CSARETGTSGGAADTQYF.

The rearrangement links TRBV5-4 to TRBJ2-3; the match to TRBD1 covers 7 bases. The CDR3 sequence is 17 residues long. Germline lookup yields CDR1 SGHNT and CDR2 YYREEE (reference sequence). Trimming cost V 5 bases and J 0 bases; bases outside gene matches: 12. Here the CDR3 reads CASSSPDRVHSTDTQYF. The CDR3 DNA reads TGTGCCAGCAGTTCTCCTGACAGGGTCCATAGCACAGATACGCAGTATTTT.

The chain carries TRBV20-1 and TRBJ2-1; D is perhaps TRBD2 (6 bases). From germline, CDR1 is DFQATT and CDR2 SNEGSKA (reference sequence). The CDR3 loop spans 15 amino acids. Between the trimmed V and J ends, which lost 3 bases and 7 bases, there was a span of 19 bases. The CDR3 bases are TGCAGTGCTAGCTCCATTGGCGGGGCCACGAATGAGCAGTTCTTC. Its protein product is CSASSIGGATNEQFF.

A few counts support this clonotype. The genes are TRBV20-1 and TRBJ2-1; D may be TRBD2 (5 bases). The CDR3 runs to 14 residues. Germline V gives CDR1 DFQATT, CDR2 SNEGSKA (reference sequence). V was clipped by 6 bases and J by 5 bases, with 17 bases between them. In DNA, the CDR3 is TGCAGTGCCCTACATACACTAGTTAACAATGAGCAGTTCTTC. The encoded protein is CSALHTLVNNEQFF.

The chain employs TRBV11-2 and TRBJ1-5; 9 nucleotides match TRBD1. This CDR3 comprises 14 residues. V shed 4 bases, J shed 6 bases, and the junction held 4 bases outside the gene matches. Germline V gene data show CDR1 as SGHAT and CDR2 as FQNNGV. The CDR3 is CASSSQGARQPQHF. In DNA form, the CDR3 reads TGTGCCAGCAGCTCACAGGGGGCTCGTCAGCCCCAGCATTTT.